Reported below is one TCR beta chain. Its target is not known. The same CDR3 can be traced to other DNA sequences in this sample. The CDR3 runs 11 residues. V dropped 1 base and J dropped 5 bases, with 2 bases sitting between them. Germline-derived CDR1 and CDR2 are MNHEY and SVGAGI. This entry belongs to a study of cytotoxic CD8 clonotypes in ibrutinib-treated CLL. Study as a whole: The authors obtained response samples at a median of approximately 11 months of treatment, range 6 to 36. Notes on the study in general: In comparison with age-matched healthy donors, baseline clonality was higher and tracked circulating CD8+ T-cell counts. The study sampled sustained-remission and progressing patients at different times.

Here immunoSEQ multiplex PCR was the method, and the copy in TCRdb shows in-frame clones only, minus some. The table lists approximately 330,000 clones, just under 80% of them singletons. This clonotype was sampled from a human donor with chronic lymphocytic leukemia. V usage is TRBV6-5 and J usage is TRBJ2-5; D unresolved. The source was PBMCs, collected before ibrutinib treatment. CDR3 coding DNA: TGTGCCAGCAGTTACTTGGAGACCCAGTACTTC. Encoded protein: CASSYLETQYF.